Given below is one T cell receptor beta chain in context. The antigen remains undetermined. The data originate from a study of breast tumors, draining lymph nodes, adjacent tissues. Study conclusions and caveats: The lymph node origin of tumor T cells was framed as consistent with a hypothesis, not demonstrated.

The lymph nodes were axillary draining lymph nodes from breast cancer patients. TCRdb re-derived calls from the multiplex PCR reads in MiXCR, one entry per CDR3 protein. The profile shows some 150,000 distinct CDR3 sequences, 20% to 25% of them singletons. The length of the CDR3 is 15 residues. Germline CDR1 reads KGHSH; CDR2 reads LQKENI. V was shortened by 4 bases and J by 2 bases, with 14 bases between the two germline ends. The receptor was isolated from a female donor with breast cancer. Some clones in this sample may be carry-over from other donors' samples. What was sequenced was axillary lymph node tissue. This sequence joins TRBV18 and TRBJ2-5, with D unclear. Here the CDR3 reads CASSLKTGVQETQYF. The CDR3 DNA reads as TGTGCCAGCTCACTAAAAACTGGGGTTCAAGAGACCCAGTACTTC.